The following is a T cell receptor (beta chain) sequence with its context. The antigen is undetermined. This specimen belongs to a study of T cell responses to AZD1222 COVID-19 vaccine. V lost 3 bases and J lost 2, with 15 bases in between. CDR1 is KGHDR, CDR2 SFDVKD, per germline. This CDR3 is built from 16 residues. This table comes from immunoSEQ multiplex PCR, and its TCRdb copy is limited to in-frame clones, with some not included. The table records roughly 200,000 clones, just over 85% of them present only once. Study results and limitations: Increases in Spike-specific TCR breadth and depth were seen after two AZD1222 doses. Clonal diversity was possibly underestimated, and the donors were mostly white British, with more females. Baseline serostatus was positive in only a handful of AZD1222 recipients.

The chain has TRBV24-1 and TRBJ2-5; the D gene is possibly TRBD2 (5 bases). The sequence derives from an adult in good health. Specimen: peripheral blood, collected on day 0 of AZD1222 vaccination. In DNA form, the CDR3 reads TGTGCCACCAGTGATCCTGCGGCGGGTGCTCAAGAGACCCAGTACTTC. Encoded protein: CATSDPAAGAQETQYF.